The next 30 T cell receptor beta chains were all read from a single sample in a study of CD8 T cells in Susac syndrome. Random hexamers served to reverse transcribe roughly 0.5 to 1 ug RNA. TCRdb re-analysed the immunoSEQ multiplex PCR reads in MiXCR, keeping a single row per CDR3 protein. The sample holds approximately 300,000 distinct CDR3 sequences; around 85% are singletons and the top ten take around 0.2%. Material for sequencing was CD8+ T cells from PBMCs. These receptors all stem from a human donor with multiple sclerosis.

J is TRBJ2-5 and V is TRBV7-6; 7 positions match TRBD1. The CDR3 totals 15 residues. Germline assignment: CDR1 SGHVS and CDR2 FNYEAQ. V gave up 5 bases and J gave up 1 base; unmatched junction bases: 7. The CDR3 nucleotides are TGTGCCAGCAGCGAGACGGGACAGACCCAAGAGACCCAGTACTTC. Translation: CASSETGQTQETQYF.

This chain uses TRBV27 with TRBJ1-1; maybe TRBD1 (6 bases). This CDR3 has 14 residues. V was trimmed by 6 bases and J by 3 bases, leaving 14 bases between them. CDR1 is MNHEY, CDR2 SMNVEV, per germline (reference sequence). The CDR3 sequence is CASSLGGLYTEAFF. DNA of the CDR3: TGTGCCAGCAGCCTCGGGGGGCTATACACTGAAGCTTTCTTT.

The chain carries TRBV6-5 and TRBJ2-2, with 7 nucleotides matching TRBD2. The CDR3 runs 12 residues. The V gene's germline CDR1 is MNHEY and CDR2 SVGAGI. Trimming took 10 bases from V and 11 from J; bases not matched to a gene: 10. CDR3 DNA: TGTGCCACCACGTGGGGGGGGAGAGAGCTGTTTTTT. Translating gives CATTWGGRELFF.

The V call is TRBV6-1, the J call TRBJ2-1; 8 bases match TRBD1. Germline CDR1 reads MNHNS; CDR2 reads SASEGT. Germline trimming cut 6 bases from V and 8 bases from J; bases unmatched to any gene: 9. The CDR3 loop spans 14 amino acids. The CDR3 region has the DNA TGTGCCAGCAGGCCGGGACAGGATGGGGATGAGCAGTTCTTC. This gives the protein CASRPGQDGDEQFF.

The rearrangement joins TRBV6-5 to TRBJ2-1; a weak D match, TRBD1 (5 bases). The CDR3 covers 15 residues. The germline V and J ends were trimmed by 3 bases and 8 bases, with 17 bases remaining between them. Germline CDR1 reads MNHEY; CDR2 reads SVGAGI. DNA of the CDR3: TGTGCCAGCAGTTATTTTCGGCAGGGTTACGATGAGCAGTTCTTC. It codes for CASSYFRQGYDEQFF.

The V and J genes are TRBV27 and TRBJ2-2, with D hard to call. The CDR3 is 12 residues long. Germline values: CDR1 MNHEY, CDR2 SMNVEV (reference sequence). V lost 3 bases and J 6 bases, leaving 5 bases between the germline ends. The CDR3 DNA reads as TGTGCCAGCAGTTTTTATTCCGGGGAGCTGTTTTTT. Encoded protein: CASSFYSGELFF.

V and J are TRBV18 and TRBJ1-1; D unclear. The CDR3 extends over 14 amino acids. Between the trimmed V and J ends, which lost 0 bases and 1 base, there was a span of 6 bases. Germline values: CDR1 KGHSH, CDR2 LQKENI. CDR3 nucleotides: TGTGCCAGCTCACCACCCCCAGGGAACACTGAAGCTTTCTTT. Protein product: CASSPPPGNTEAFF.

This sequence joins TRBV3-1 and TRBJ2-7; possibly TRBD1 for D (5 bases). This CDR3 spans 14 amino acids. The germline V and J ends were trimmed by 8 bases and 6 bases, with 20 bases remaining between them. Germline V gene data show CDR1 as LGHDT and CDR2 as YNNKEL (reference sequence). The CDR3 DNA follows: TGTGCCAGCGCCGATTTCAGAGAAGGGGTCGAGCAGTACTTC. Translating gives CASADFREGVEQYF.

CDR3: CASSYLGQGSETQYF. CDR3 nucleotide sequence: TGTGCCAGCAGTTACTTGGGACAGGGCTCAGAGACCCAGTACTTC. The chain employs TRBV6-2 or TRBV6-3 and TRBJ2-5; 9 bases align to TRBD1. The V and J ends lost 1 base and 4 bases, in that order; junction bases with no gene match: 4. The CDR3 loop spans 15 amino acids. Germline CDR1 MNHEY, CDR2 SVGEGT.

The rearrangement joins TRBV27 to TRBJ1-2; D unresolved. The germline V gene encodes CDR1 MNHEY and CDR2 SMNVEV (reference sequence). V shed 3 bases and J shed 4 bases, with 9 bases lying between them. The CDR3 length is 13 residues. The CDR3 region has the DNA TGTGCCAGCAGTTTCGGACGGAGCTATGGCTACACCTTC. Translated, it gives CASSFGRSYGYTF.

This clonotype was observed a few times. This sequence joins TRBV25-1 and TRBJ2-7; D is possibly TRBD1 (5 bases). There are 12 residues in the CDR3. The V end lost 6 bases, the J end lost 4 bases, and 10 bases lay between the germline ends. The germline CDR1 and CDR2 sequences are MGHDK and SYGVNS. The CDR3, as DNA: TGTGCCAGCAGCGGCAGGGTATACGAGCAGTACTTC. It codes for CASSGRVYEQYF.

The V gene is TRBV28, the J gene TRBJ2-1, with TRBD2 matching over 10 bases. The CDR3 is made up of 14 amino acids. J gave up 7 bases and V 10 bases, and 10 bases lay outside the gene matches. CDR1 MDHEN and CDR2 SYDVKM come from the germline V gene. The CDR3 DNA reads as TGTGCCATCCATTCAACTAGCGGGAAGAATGAGCAGTTCTTC. Its protein product is CAIHSTSGKNEQFF.

The chain couples TRBV4-1 to TRBJ1-2, with D possibly TRBD1 on 6 matching bases. The CDR3 consists of 16 residues. V dropped 3 bases and J dropped 4 bases, with 18 bases sitting between them. The germline CDR1 and CDR2 sequences are MGHRA and YSYEKL. CDR3 residues: CASSHHPQGSGYGYTF. The CDR3 region has the DNA TGCGCCAGCAGCCACCACCCACAGGGTTCAGGCTATGGCTACACCTTC.

This chain links TRBV7-6 with TRBJ2-5; D gene uncertain. V gave up 2 bases and J gave up 4 bases, with 14 bases separating them. Looked up from germline, CDR1 is SGHVS and CDR2 is FNYEAQ. CDR3 length: 15 residues. CDR3 region: CASSLTPSQRETQYF. CDR3 nucleotides: TGTGCCAGCAGCTTAACCCCCAGCCAGAGAGAGACCCAGTACTTC.

The chain employs TRBV27 and TRBJ2-7; tentatively, D is TRBD1 (6 bases). The V gene's germline CDR1 is MNHEY and CDR2 SMNVEV (reference sequence). V lost 3 bases and J 0 bases, leaving 18 bases between the germline ends. This CDR3 is built from 17 residues. CDR3 nucleotide sequence: TGTGCCAGCAGTTTTTGGGGGCGCTCTGGTACCTCCTACGAGCAGTACTTC. This translates into CASSFWGRSGTSYEQYF.

The chain has TRBV5-6 and TRBJ1-5; unclear D gene. V lost 3 bases to trimming and J lost 8 bases, with 21 bases between them. The length of the CDR3 is 16 residues. Germline CDR1 reads SGHDT; CDR2 reads YYEEEE. The CDR3 sequence: CASSSYLGDNLKPQHF. Here the CDR3 DNA reads TGTGCCAGCAGCTCTTACCTCGGAGACAATTTGAAGCCCCAGCATTTT.

The chain uses TRBV7-2 and TRBJ2-2; the D is unclear. CDR3 length: 15 residues. Germline-derived CDR1 and CDR2 are SGHTA and FQGNSA. Trimming shortened V by 5 bases and J by 4 bases, and 14 bases separated the two germline ends. The CDR3 DNA follows: TGTGCCAGCAGCCAGAACGGGCTTCTCACCGGGGAGCTGTTTTTT. It codes for CASSQNGLLTGELFF.

The chain employs TRBV24-1 and TRBJ2-5, with D unresolved. Germline V lookup: CDR1 KGHDR, CDR2 SFDVKD. V lost 7 bases, J lost 1 base, and 12 bases lay in between. There are 14 residues in the CDR3. CDR3 amino acids: CATRESGAQETQYF. Written as DNA, the CDR3 is TGTGCCACCAGGGAGTCAGGTGCCCAAGAGACCCAGTACTTC.

This clonotype was detected only once. The rearrangement joins TRBV4-3 to TRBJ2-1; no definite D call. Germline CDR1 and CDR2: LGHNA and YSLEER. Trimming took off 0 bases at V and 0 bases at J, with 6 bases between the two ends. CDR3 length: 15 amino acids. CDR3 DNA sequence: TGCGCCAGCAGCCAAGATCAGACCTCCTACAATGAGCAGTTCTTC. Translated, it gives CASSQDQTSYNEQFF.

This chain uses TRBV20-1 with TRBJ2-1; 11 positions agree with TRBD2. The length of the CDR3 is 20 residues. The V segment lost 2 bases and the J segment 0 bases; nucleotides outside the gene matches: 15. Germline values: CDR1 DFQATT, CDR2 SNEGSKA (reference sequence). In DNA form, the CDR3 reads TGCAGTGCTAGATTCCCTACCGGGACTAGCGGCCTAAGCTCCTACAATGAGCAGTTCTTC. Translation: CSARFPTGTSGLSSYNEQFF.

The chain joins TRBV12-3 or TRBV12-4 to TRBJ2-1; D is possibly TRBD1 or TRBD2 (6 bases each). CDR3 length: 17 amino acids. Deletions cut 3 bases from V and 0 bases from J, with 15 bases between. The CDR3 spells CASSLFPGGGSYNEQFF. The CDR3 DNA follows: TGTGCCAGCAGTTTGTTCCCCGGGGGCGGCTCCTACAATGAGCAGTTCTTC.

This rearrangement joins TRBV7-9 to TRBJ2-7; 8 positions agree with TRBD1. The ends lost 0 bases at V and 7 bases at J; junction bases unmatched: 8. The CDR3 has 15 amino acids. CDR1 and CDR2 from the germline V gene are SEHNR and FQNEAQ (reference sequence). The chain's CDR3 is CASSLAVQGATEQYF. The CDR3 DNA reads as TGTGCCAGCAGCTTAGCCGTTCAGGGGGCGACGGAGCAGTACTTC.

The chain uses TRBV7-9 and TRBJ2-7; D is perhaps TRBD1 (5 bases). The CDR3 spans 14 residues. Per germline, CDR1 SEHNR and CDR2 FQNEAQ (reference sequence). The V and J ends lost 3 bases and 2 bases respectively, with 11 bases between them. CDR3: CASSFPTVPYEQYF. DNA of the CDR3: TGTGCCAGCAGCTTCCCGACAGTACCCTACGAGCAGTACTTC. Together with reference TRBV7-9 and TRBJ2-7, the CDR3 gives the full variable domain: DTGVSQNPRHKITKRGQNVTFRCDPISEHNRLYWYRQTLGQGPEFLTYFQNEAQLEKSRLLSDRFSAERPKGSFSTLEIQRTEQGDSAMYLCASSFPTVPYEQYFGPGTRLTVT.

This clonotype was seen only once. The chain carries TRBV5-4 and TRBJ1-3; D not resolved. This CDR3 is built from 16 residues. V dropped 4 bases and J dropped 0 bases, with 14 bases sitting between them. Germline values: CDR1 SGHNT, CDR2 YYREEE (reference sequence). CDR3 in amino acids: CASSPWTSGSGNTIYF. The DNA for the CDR3 is TGTGCCAGCAGCCCTTGGACCTCGGGCTCTGGAAACACCATATATTTT. The entire variable domain, with the rest obtained from reference TRBV5-4 and TRBJ1-3, is as follows: ETGVTQSPTHLIKTRGQQVTLRCSSQSGHNTVSWYQQALGQGPQFIFQYYREEENGRGNFPPRFSGLQFPNYSSELNVNALELDDSALYLCASSPWTSGSGNTIYFGEGSWLTVV.

A single count supports this clonotype. V and J are TRBV3-1 and TRBJ2-1; 9 bases match TRBD2. The CDR3 covers 22 residues. J lost 6 bases, V lost 0 bases, and 24 bases had no gene match. Germline CDR1 LGHDT, CDR2 YNNKEL (reference sequence). The CDR3 region has the DNA TGTGCCAGCAGCCAAGAGCCGCTCCAAGTCCCGTCGAGTAGCGGGAGTTTCAATGAGCAGTTCTTC. Residues: CASSQEPLQVPSSSGSFNEQFF.

The V gene is TRBV9, the J gene TRBJ2-1; D is possibly TRBD2 (5 bases). This CDR3 is 14 amino acids long. CDR1 and CDR2 (germline): SGDLS, YYNGEE. Trimming removed 3 bases at V and 4 bases at J, with 11 bases between. The CDR3 DNA reads as TGTGCCAGCAGCGCGCTAGCTTCGTACAATGAGCAGTTCTTC. It is translated as CASSALASYNEQFF.

V gene TRBV27 combines with J gene TRBJ1-1; a weak D match, TRBD1 (5 bases). Per the germline V gene, CDR1 is MNHEY and CDR2 is SMNVEV (reference sequence). Trimming cost V 4 bases and J 4 bases, with 13 bases left between them. This CDR3 spans 14 amino acids. In DNA, the CDR3 is TGTGCCAGCAGTTCGGGACTCTCGGCCACTGAAGCTTTCTTT. It translates to CASSSGLSATEAFF.

This clonotype came up once. Because it lacks the conserved phenylalanine or tryptophan at the end, this CDR3 is likely a read error. The chain carries TRBV18 and TRBJ2-7; perhaps TRBD2 as D (5 bases). The V end lost 4 bases, the J end lost 2 bases, and 12 bases lay between the germline ends. Germline V gene data show CDR1 as KGHSH and CDR2 as LQKENI. The CDR3 sequence is 14 residues long. Here the CDR3 reads CASSQENGTYEQYL. The DNA for the CDR3 is TGTGCCAGCTCACAAGAGAACGGGACCTACGAGCAGTACCTC.

This clonotype was counted between two and nine times. The gene calls are TRBV11-2 and TRBJ1-4, with D perhaps matching TRBD1 (5 bases). Germline CDR1 and CDR2: SGHAT and FQNNGV. CDR3 length: 14 residues. V was pared by 1 base and J by 8 bases, with 11 bases between. The CDR3 DNA reads as TGTGCCAGCAGCTTAGGCGGGGGTCGGGAAAAACTGTTTTTT. Translating gives CASSLGGGREKLFF. The full variable domain, rest sourced from reference TRBV11-2 and TRBJ1-4, is EAGVAQSPRYKIIEKRQSVAFWCNPISGHATLYWYQQILGQGPKLLIQFQNNGVVDDSQLPKDRFSAERLKGVDSTLKIQPAKLEDSAVYLCASSLGGGREKLFFGSGTQLSVL.

The rearrangement uses TRBV4-3 and TRBJ2-7; the D gene is possibly TRBD2 (5 bases). CDR1 is LGHNA, CDR2 YSLEER, per germline. The CDR3 contains 20 residues. Trimming pared 0 bases from V and 0 bases from J, leaving 24 bases between. The CDR3 bases are TGCGCCAGCAGCCAAGATTGGAACGAAATAGGTGGAGGATCCTCCTACGAGCAGTACTTC. As protein: CASSQDWNEIGGGSSYEQYF.